This passage covers 11 T cell receptor beta chains from one sample sequenced in a study of T cell clonotyping in hematopoietic cell transplantation. Assay: immunoSEQ multiplex PCR; the TCRdb copy retains only in-frame clones and omits some. The top ten clones hold approximately 5.4% of a sample with over 10,000 clones, about 79% of them seen once. The sequencing here drew on PBMCs, taken 100 days after allogeneic stem cell transplant. The receptors stem from a female patient aged 35 to 55 who had an allogeneic stem cell transplant from a related donor, so T cells may come from the graft donor. Some clones in this sample may be carry-over from other donors' samples.

The chain links TRBV19 to TRBJ1-2; perhaps TRBD1 as D (5 bases). Germline V gene lookup returns CDR1 LNHDA and CDR2 SQIVND (reference sequence). V lost 8 bases to trimming and J lost 5 bases, with 6 bases between them. The CDR3 totals 10 residues. As DNA, the CDR3 is TGTGCCAGTGGGACTTATGGCTACACCTTC. Translating gives CASGTYGYTF.

This clone was detected once. The rearrangement uses TRBV29-1 and TRBJ2-6; D gene uncertain. The CDR3 is 13 amino acids. CDR1 and CDR2 from the germline V gene are SQVTM and ANQGSEA. Trimming took off 4 bases at V and 2 bases at J, with 6 bases between the two ends. The CDR3 DNA follows: TGCAGCGTTGTCGCGCCTGGGGCCAACGTCCTGACTTTC. This codes for CSVVAPGANVLTF.

The chain is built from TRBV9 and TRBJ1-4, with TRBD1 matching 7 bases. Germline V CDR1 and CDR2: SGDLS, YYNGEE. This CDR3 spans 18 amino acids. Trimming at V came to 0 bases and at J to 4 bases, leaving 12 bases not matched to a gene. This chain's CDR3 is CASSVGQGPSLGNEKLFF. In nucleotides, the CDR3 is TGTGCCAGCAGCGTAGGACAGGGCCCCTCATTAGGTAATGAAAAACTGTTTTTT.

V gene TRBV6-4 combines with J gene TRBJ2-7, with D hard to call. V lost 6 bases, J lost 11 bases, and 14 bases lay in between. Germline CDR1 MRHNA, CDR2 SNTAGT. The CDR3 totals 11 residues. DNA of the CDR3: TGTGCCAGCAGGAGACACAAGCTGGAGTACTTC. Its translation: CASRRHKLEYF.

J is TRBJ1-2 and V is TRBV5-6; a weak D match, TRBD1 (5 bases). The CDR3 covers 14 residues. V was clipped by 4 bases and J by 4 bases, with 14 bases between them. CDR1 and CDR2 from the germline V gene are SGHDT and YYEEEE. CDR3 DNA sequence: TGTGCCAGCAGCGGGGATGACAGAGTCTATGGCTACACCTTC. This translates into CASSGDDRVYGYTF.

This chain connects TRBV11-3 to TRBJ1-2; 11 positions match TRBD1. V lost 5 bases, J lost 7 bases, and 3 bases stayed unmatched. CDR1 is SGHNT and CDR2 is YENEEA in the germline V gene. CDR3 length equals 13 residues. CDR3 in DNA: TGTGCCAGCAGCCGGACAGGGGGCTCTGGCTACACCTTC. Translated, it gives CASSRTGGSGYTF.

The chain recombines TRBV30 with TRBJ1-2, with D uncertain. The CDR3 has 12 residues. Per germline, CDR1 GTSNPN and CDR2 SVGIG (reference sequence). Between the trimmed V and J ends, which lost 0 bases and 7 bases, there was a span of 9 bases. This chain's CDR3 is CAWSVRGFGYTF. The CDR3 DNA is TGTGCCTGGAGTGTTCGCGGGTTTGGCTACACCTTC.

The chain couples TRBV5-5 to TRBJ2-7; D remains unclear. The V end was cut by 2 bases, the J end by 4 bases, with 7 bases between. The CDR3 runs to 12 residues. Germline V gene data show CDR1 as SGHKS and CDR2 as YYEKEE (reference sequence). The CDR3 spells CASSLVGYEQYF. The DNA of the CDR3 is TGTGCCAGCAGCTTAGTGGGTTACGAGCAGTACTTC.

This chain connects TRBV29-1 to TRBJ2-2; tentative D call: TRBD2 (6 bases). Germline CDR1 is SQVTM and CDR2 is ANQGSEA. Deletions cut 6 bases from V and 1 base from J, with 12 bases between. The CDR3 is made up of 14 amino acids. Here the CDR3 DNA reads TGCAGCGTGGCCGGGACTTTGAACACCGGGGAGCTGTTTTTT. It yields the protein CSVAGTLNTGELFF.

This clone was picked up one time. CDR3 amino acids: CASSLPGQGTRYGYTF. As DNA, the CDR3 is TGTGCCAGCAGCTTGCCGGGACAGGGGACTCGCTATGGCTACACCTTC. This chain uses TRBV5-6 with TRBJ1-2, with TRBD1 matching over 10 bases. V lost 1 base to trimming and J lost 4 bases; unmatched junction nucleotides: 7. Germline CDR1 reads SGHDT; CDR2 reads YYEEEE. The CDR3 is 16 residues long.

V usage is TRBV9 and J usage is TRBJ2-1, with 9 bases lining up with TRBD1. This CDR3 is built from 15 residues. The germline gives CDR1 SGDLS, CDR2 YYNGEE. V dropped 3 bases and J dropped 0; count of bases not matched to a gene: 1. The CDR3 DNA is TGTGCCAGCAGCGGGGACAGGGACTCCTACAATGAGCAGTTCTTC. It is translated as CASSGDRDSYNEQFF.